This TCR beta chain appears in the sequencing data of a study of CD8 T cells in Susac syndrome. For the study at large: Among sequenced Susac syndrome patients, more than 5 had active disease and roughly eight were in remission. The Susac syndrome patients were therapy-naive, on corticosteroids, or on intravenous immunoglobulin alone at blood draw.

Blood CD8+ and CD4+ T cells underwent high-throughput TCR beta sequencing. General study findings and limits: Clonal expansion did not appear in Susac syndrome CD4+ T cell repertoires.

CDR1 and CDR2 (germline): LGHNA, YSLEER. This CDR3 contains 17 residues. With 0 bases clipped from V and 11 bases from J, the junction kept 14 bases outside the gene matches. An input of about 0.5 to 1 ug of RNA was subjected to reverse transcription using random hexamers. TCRdb re-derived calls from the immunoSEQ multiplex PCR reads in MiXCR, one entry per CDR3 protein. The table records about 210,000 distinct CDR3 sequences, approximately 94% of them present only once. A word on this clonotype: Its specificity is not known.

Sample: CD4+ T cells from PBMCs. The chain carries TRBV4-3 and TRBJ1-4; TRBD1 agrees at 8 bases. The clonotype originates from a human donor with Susac syndrome. This chain's CDR3 is CASSQDGDLRDRSKLFF. The CDR3 region has the DNA TGCGCCAGCAGCCAAGACGGTGATCTCCGGGACAGGTCCAAACTGTTTTTT.